The entry below gives a single T cell receptor (beta chain) sequence along with its context. Its target is unknown. Vbeta (60) and Jbeta (13) primers were used in the PCR. Only in-frame clones appear in the TCRdb table, and some are missing; sequencing was by immunoSEQ multiplex PCR. This repertoire includes 45,000 to 60,000 clones. These data are taken from a study of cytomegalovirus exposure and HLA in healthy donors. Study observations and caveats: The classifier reportedly diagnosed cytomegalovirus status with high specificity and sensitivity.

This CDR3 comprises 15 residues. Germline CDR1 is MGHRA and CDR2 is YSYEKL. V shed 0 bases and J 10 bases; nucleotides not matched to a gene: 8. The chain uses TRBV4-1 and TRBJ1-5, with 8 bases aligning to TRBD1. Sequences were obtained from PBMCs. The clonotype was recovered from a woman aged 40 to 50 in good health and CMV-seronegative. The CDR3 bases are TGCGCCAGCAGCCAAGATCGGGCAGGGGGCATACCCCAGCATTTT. It specifies CASSQDRAGGIPQHF.